These T cell receptor beta chains were read from a single sample in a study of cytomegalovirus exposure and HLA in healthy donors. Sequencing used immunoSEQ multiplex PCR; TCRdb keeps in-frame clones, though not all of them. The sample includes some 140,000 clones, about three quarters seen only once; the top ten take 1.3%. Input material: PBMCs. The receptors here all came from a woman between 35 and 50 years old in good health and CMV-seronegative. Both conserved end residues are part of each CDR3. A D gene is named only where the DNA matches it firmly. Some rows have no size entry. The others give once, few or many, or a class for an expanded clone.

NA	TRBV6-6	TRBJ2-1	NA	TGTGCCAGCAGCCCCCGGGACTTTTTTGAGCAGTTCTTC	CASSPRDFFEQFF
TRBD1	TRBV5-1	TRBJ1-2	NA	TGCGCCAGCAGCTTGGCGGGCAGGGGGCCCCCGATAACCTTC	CASSLAGRGPPITF
NA	TRBV6-5	TRBJ1-1	NA	TGTGCCAGCAAAATGGGACACCCGAACACTGAAGCTTTCTTT	CASKMGHPNTEAFF
TRBD2	TRBV6-1	TRBJ2-5	NA	TGTGCCAGCAGTGCGACCGGGACTAGCGGACAAGAGACCCAGTACTTC	CASSATGTSGQETQYF
NA	TRBV6-5	TRBJ2-7	few	TGTGCCAGCAGCCCCGGGAGCTCCTACGAGCAGTACTTC	CASSPGSSYEQYF
NA	TRBV5-1	TRBJ2-1	NA	TGCGCCAGCAGCTTGGCAGACTTCCTCAATGAGCAGTTCTTC	CASSLADFLNEQFF
TRBD1	TRBV6-1	TRBJ2-5	NA	TGTGCCAGCAGTGTTACAGGGGGGTACCAAGAGACCCAGTACTTC	CASSVTGGYQETQYF
NA	TRBV9	TRBJ2-1	NA	TGTGCCAGCAGCTTTAGTGGTAGCCGGGGCAATGAGCAGTTCTTC	CASSFSGSRGNEQFF
NA	TRBV9	TRBJ2-1	NA	TGTGCCAGCAGCGTAGGGGCGGGGGCATACAATGAGCAGTTCTTC	CASSVGAGAYNEQFF
TRBD1	TRBV6-6	TRBJ2-3	NA	TGTGCCAGCAGGCCGGGACAGTCCGGAGATACGCAGTATTTT	CASRPGQSGDTQYF
NA	TRBV29-1	TRBJ1-2	few	TGCAGCGTTAAGTTCCGGGGTTCAAGGTATGGCTACACCTTC	CSVKFRGSRYGYTF
TRBD1	TRBV4-1	TRBJ1-2	NA	TGCGCCAGCAGCCAAGATCTACAGGGGGCAGATGGCTACACCTTC	CASSQDLQGADGYTF
NA	TRBV6-5	TRBJ1-3	NA	TGTGCCAGCAGCCTAGACAGAGGAAACACCATATATTTT	CASSLDRGNTIYF
NA	TRBV15	TRBJ2-4	NA	TGTGCCACCAGCAGAGAGCACAGCAAAAACATTCAGTACTTC	CATSREHSKNIQYF
TRBD2	TRBV5-1	TRBJ2-3	NA	TGCGCCAGCAGCACCGGACTAGCGGGGGGCCAGGATACGCAGTATTTT	CASSTGLAGGQDTQYF
NA	TRBV29-1	TRBJ1-1	NA	TGCAGCGTTGCGCCCAGGGTTACTTCGGAAGCTTTCTTT	CSVAPRVTSEAFF
NA	TRBV20-1	TRBJ1-2	NA	TGCAGTGCTAGGGGGAGGGAGTCCTTCGCCTTC	CSARGRESFAF
NA	TRBV28	TRBJ2-3	NA	TGTGCCAGCAGTTTGGGTGGGGGGAGCACAGATACGCAGTATTTT	CASSLGGGSTDTQYF
TRBD2	TRBV7-2	TRBJ2-1	NA	TGTGCCAGCAGCCAAGGCGGGGGTGGGACGAATGAGCAGTTCTTC	CASSQGGGGTNEQFF
TRBD2	TRBV7-9	TRBJ2-2	NA	TGTGCCAGCAGCAGGGAGGGGACGAACACCGGGGAGCTGTTTTTT	CASSREGTNTGELFF
NA	TRBV6-5	TRBJ1-1	NA	TGTGCCAGCAGTGTGACAGGAAGCACTGAAGCTTTCTTT	CASSVTGSTEAFF
TRBD1	TRBV7-9	TRBJ1-2	NA	TGTGCCAGCAGCTCAGGGGACAGGGAATATGGCTACACCTTC	CASSSGDREYGYTF
NA	TRBV19	TRBJ1-5	NA	TGTGCCAGTAGTATACCCCCTTATCAGCCCCAGCATTTT	CASSIPPYQPQHF
TRBD2	TRBV13	TRBJ2-1	NA	TGTGCCAGCAGCCAGACAAAGAGCGGGACCTACAATGAGCAGTTCTTC	CASSQTKSGTYNEQFF
NA	TRBV5-8	TRBJ1-1	few	TGTGCCAGCAGCTTTCGGGGGTCCACTGAAGCTTTCTTT	CASSFRGSTEAFF
NA	TRBV6-5	TRBJ1-2	NA	TGTGCCAGCAGTTACGTAGGGGGTGGCTACACCTTC	CASSYVGGGYTF
NA	TRBV5-5	TRBJ2-1	NA	TGTGCCAGCAGCACACCGGGACTGTCCCATGAGCAGTTCTTC	CASSTPGLSHEQFF
TRBD1	TRBV19	TRBJ1-2	NA	TGTGCCAGTAGTATCCCGATGACAGGGGTAGGCTATGGCTACACCTTC	CASSIPMTGVGYGYTF
NA	TRBV5-4	TRBJ2-2	few	TGTGCCAGCAGCTTGGGTGGAATGGGGGCATCCGGGGAGCTGTTTTTT	CASSLGGMGASGELFF
TRBD2	TRBV10-2	TRBJ2-1	few	TGCGCCAGCCGACTAGCGGGAAACAATGAGCAGTTCTTC	CASRLAGNNEQFF
TRBD1	TRBV28	TRBJ1-5	NA	TGTGCCAGCAGTTTATTGACAGGGAGCAATCAGCCCCAGCATTTT	CASSLLTGSNQPQHF
TRBD1	TRBV28	TRBJ1-4	once	TGTGCCAGCAGTTCGGGACAGGGTTATGAAAAACTGTTTTTT	CASSSGQGYEKLFF
TRBD1	TRBV6-5	TRBJ2-3	NA	TGTGCCAGCAGCTTTGGCCGACAGGGGACAGATACGCAGTATTTT	CASSFGRQGTDTQYF
TRBD2	TRBV6-6	TRBJ2-3	NA	TGTGCCAGCGCTCTTTTAGCGGGGGGGCGTACAGATACGCAGTATTTT	CASALLAGGRTDTQYF
NA	TRBV5-4	TRBJ1-1	few	TGTGCCAGCAGCTCTAGGACAGCCTTAGAGATGAACACTGAAGCTTTCTTT	CASSSRTALEMNTEAFF
NA	TRBV29-1	TRBJ2-1	NA	TGCAGCGCGGTGGGTCCAGGGCGGGGACCTCTCCATGAGCAGTTCTTC	CSAVGPGRGPLHEQFF
TRBD2	TRBV7-7	TRBJ2-1	few	TGTGCTAGCAGCTTAGACGTAGCGGGGGGCTACAATGAGCAGTTCTTC	CASSLDVAGGYNEQFF
NA	TRBV6-6	TRBJ1-2	few	TGTGCCAGCAGTTACCGCCAGGGAGGAGGCTACACCTTC	CASSYRQGGGYTF
TRBD1	TRBV4-2	TRBJ2-3	NA	TGTGCCAGCAGAATTAGAGACAGGGCCAGCACAGATACGCAGTATTTT	CASRIRDRASTDTQYF
TRBD1	TRBV11-3	TRBJ2-1	NA	TGTGCCAGCAGCTCCGGGACAGGGCTCGTCAATGAGCAGTTCTTC	CASSSGTGLVNEQFF
NA	TRBV6-6	TRBJ1-3	NA	TGTGCCAGCAGTTACCTGCTCGGGGGTAGAAACACCATATATTTT	CASSYLLGGRNTIYF
NA	TRBV4-1	TRBJ2-7	few	TGCGCCAGCAGCCAAGAAGGCGGGACAGTCTACGAGCAGTACTTC	CASSQEGGTVYEQYF
TRBD1	TRBV9	TRBJ2-1	NA	TGTGCCAGCATCCCTAAAAAAACACCAGGGGGCGAGACCTACAATGAGCAGTTCTTC	CASIPKKTPGGETYNEQFF
TRBD1	TRBV29-1	TRBJ1-1	few	TGCAGCGTTGGTCAGGGGGGAATGAACACTGAAGCTTTCTTT	CSVGQGGMNTEAFF
NA	TRBV13	TRBJ2-3	NA	TGTGCCAGCAGCTCGCGACAGGGCACAGATACGCAGTATTTT	CASSSRQGTDTQYF
TRBD1	TRBV6-1	TRBJ1-3	few	TGTGCCAGCAGTTCCACAGGGGAGTCTGGAAACACCATATATTTT	CASSSTGESGNTIYF
NA	TRBV7-9	TRBJ2-4	NA	TGTGCCAGCAGTCCCGGGACTCTAGCCAAAAACATTCAGTACTTC	CASSPGTLAKNIQYF
TRBD1	TRBV7-3	TRBJ2-7	NA	TGTGCCAGCAGTCAACAGGGGAATTCCTACGAGCAGTACTTC	CASSQQGNSYEQYF
TRBD2	TRBV9	TRBJ2-1	NA	TGTGCCAGCAGCGCGGGACTAGCGGGGAACAATGAGCAGTTCTTC	CASSAGLAGNNEQFF
TRBD2	TRBV28	TRBJ2-5	NA	TGTGCCAGCAGTCCCGTAGCGGGGGGGGACCAAGAGACCCAGTACTTC	CASSPVAGGDQETQYF
TRBD1	TRBV7-9	TRBJ1-4	NA	TGTGCCAGCAGCTGGGGACAGGGAGTAGAAAAACTGTTTTTT	CASSWGQGVEKLFF
NA	TRBV5-4	TRBJ2-5	NA	TGTGCCAGCAGCCCAGGTGCGGGGCCTAGAGAGACCCAGTACTTC	CASSPGAGPRETQYF
NA	TRBV6-5	TRBJ1-6	once	TGTGCCAGCAGTTCCACAGGGTTGTTGTATAATTCACCCCTCCACTTT	CASSSTGLLYNSPLHF
NA	TRBV19	TRBJ2-7	NA	TGTGCCAGTAGTATAGGATCACAGGGTCGGTCCTACGAGCAGTACTTC	CASSIGSQGRSYEQYF
NA	TRBV19	TRBJ1-4	NA	TGTGCCAGTAGTATGTCCGCATTTGGGGCTGGAACTAATGAAAAACTGTTTTTT	CASSMSAFGAGTNEKLFF
NA	TRBV7-9	TRBJ1-3	NA	TGTGCCAGCAGCCCTACCAACCCCTCTGGAAACACCATATATTTT	CASSPTNPSGNTIYF
TRBD1	TRBV29-1	TRBJ1-2	NA	TGCAGCGTCCCCCCGGGACAGGGCTATGGCTACACCTTC	CSVPPGQGYGYTF